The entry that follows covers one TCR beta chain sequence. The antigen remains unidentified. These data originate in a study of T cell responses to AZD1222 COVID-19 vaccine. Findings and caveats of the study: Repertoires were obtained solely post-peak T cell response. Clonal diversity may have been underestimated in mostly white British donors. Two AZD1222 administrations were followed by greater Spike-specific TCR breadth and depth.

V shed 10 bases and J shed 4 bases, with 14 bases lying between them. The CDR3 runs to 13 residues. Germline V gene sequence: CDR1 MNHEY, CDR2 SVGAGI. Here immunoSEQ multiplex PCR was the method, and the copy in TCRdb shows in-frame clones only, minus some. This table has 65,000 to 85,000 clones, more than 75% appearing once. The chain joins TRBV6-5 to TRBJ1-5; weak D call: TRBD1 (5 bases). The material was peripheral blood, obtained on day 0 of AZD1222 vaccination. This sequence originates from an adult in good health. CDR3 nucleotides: TGTGCCATCCGTGGGGGGACGAATCAGCCCCAGCATTTT. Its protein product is CAIRGGTNQPQHF.